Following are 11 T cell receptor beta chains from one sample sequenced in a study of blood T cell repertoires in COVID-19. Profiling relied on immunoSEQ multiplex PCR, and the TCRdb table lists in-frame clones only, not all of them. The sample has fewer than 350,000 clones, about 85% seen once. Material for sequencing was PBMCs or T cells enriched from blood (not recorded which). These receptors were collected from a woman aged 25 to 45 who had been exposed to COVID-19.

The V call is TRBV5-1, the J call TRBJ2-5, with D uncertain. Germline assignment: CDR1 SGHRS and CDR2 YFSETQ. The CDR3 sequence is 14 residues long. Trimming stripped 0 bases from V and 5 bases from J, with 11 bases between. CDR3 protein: CASSLEAVQETQYF. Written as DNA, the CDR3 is TGCGCCAGCAGCTTGGAGGCAGTACAGGAGACCCAGTACTTC.

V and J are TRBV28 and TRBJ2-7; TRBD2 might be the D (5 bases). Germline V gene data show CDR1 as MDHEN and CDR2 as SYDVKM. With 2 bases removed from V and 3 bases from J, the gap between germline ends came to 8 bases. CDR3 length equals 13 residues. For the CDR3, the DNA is TGTGCCAGCAGTTTAAGACTACACTACGAGCAGTACTTC. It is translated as CASSLRLHYEQYF. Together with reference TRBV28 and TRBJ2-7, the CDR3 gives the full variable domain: DVKVTQSSRYLVKRTGEKVFLECVQDMDHENMFWYRQDPGLGLRLIYFSYDVKMKEKGDIPEGYSVSREKKERFSLILESASTNQTSMYLCASSLRLHYEQYFGPGTRLTVT.

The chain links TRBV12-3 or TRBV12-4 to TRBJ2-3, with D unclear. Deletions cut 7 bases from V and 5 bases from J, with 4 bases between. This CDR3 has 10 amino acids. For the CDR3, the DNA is TGTGCCAGCACGTTAGATACGCAGTATTTT. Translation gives CASTLDTQYF.

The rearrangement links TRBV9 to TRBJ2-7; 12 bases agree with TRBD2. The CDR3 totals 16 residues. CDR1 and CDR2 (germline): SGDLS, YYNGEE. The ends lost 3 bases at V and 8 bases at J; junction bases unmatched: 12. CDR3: CASSEQTSGSGLKQYF. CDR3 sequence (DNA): TGTGCCAGCAGCGAGCAGACTAGCGGGAGTGGTTTAAAGCAGTACTTC.

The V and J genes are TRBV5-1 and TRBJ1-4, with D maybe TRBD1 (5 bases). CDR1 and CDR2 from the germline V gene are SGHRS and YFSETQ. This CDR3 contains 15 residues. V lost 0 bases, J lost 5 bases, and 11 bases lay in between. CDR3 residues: CASSLEGRGNEKLFF. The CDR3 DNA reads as TGCGCCAGCAGCTTGGAAGGGCGGGGGAATGAAAAACTGTTTTTT.

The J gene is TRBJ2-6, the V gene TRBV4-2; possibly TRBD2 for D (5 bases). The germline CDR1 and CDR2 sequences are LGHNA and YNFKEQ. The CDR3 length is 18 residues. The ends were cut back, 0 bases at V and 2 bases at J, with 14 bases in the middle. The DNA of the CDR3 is TGTGCCAGCAGCCAAGAGGGGATAACTAGTACTGGGGCCAACGTCCTGACTTTC. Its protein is CASSQEGITSTGANVLTF.

In DNA form, the CDR3 reads TGTGCCTGGAGTAGGACAGGGTTCACAGATACGCAGTATTTT. Translated: CAWSRTGFTDTQYF. The chain is built from TRBV30 and TRBJ2-3, with 8 positions matching TRBD1. CDR3 length: 14 amino acids. Germline-derived CDR1 and CDR2 are GTSNPN and SVGIG (reference sequence). V trimming: 2 bases; J trimming: 2 bases; junction bases outside the gene matches: 3.

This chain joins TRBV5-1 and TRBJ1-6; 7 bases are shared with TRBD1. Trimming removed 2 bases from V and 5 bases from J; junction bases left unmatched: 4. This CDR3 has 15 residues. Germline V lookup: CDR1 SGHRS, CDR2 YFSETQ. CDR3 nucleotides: TGCGCCAGCAGCTTAACACAGGGGAATAATTCACCCCTCCACTTT. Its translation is CASSLTQGNNSPLHF. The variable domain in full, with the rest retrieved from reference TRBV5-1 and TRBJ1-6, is KAGVTQTPRYLIKTRGQQVTLSCSPISGHRSVSWYQQTPGQGLQFLFEYFSETQRNKGNFPGRFSGRQFSNSRSEMNVSTLELGDSALYLCASSLTQGNNSPLHFGNGTRLTVT.

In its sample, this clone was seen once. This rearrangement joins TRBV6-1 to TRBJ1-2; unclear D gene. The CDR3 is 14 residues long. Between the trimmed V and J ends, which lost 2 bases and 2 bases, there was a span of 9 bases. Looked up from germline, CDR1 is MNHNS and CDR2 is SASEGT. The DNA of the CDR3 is TGTGCCAGCAGTGAAACGACGGGAAACTATGGCTACACCTTC. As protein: CASSETTGNYGYTF.

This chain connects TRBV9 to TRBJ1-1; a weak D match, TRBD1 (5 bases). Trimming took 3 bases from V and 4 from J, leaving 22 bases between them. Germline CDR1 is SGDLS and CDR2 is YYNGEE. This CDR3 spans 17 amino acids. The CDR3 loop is CASSALEVGPAVTEAFF. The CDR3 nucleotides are TGTGCCAGCAGCGCCTTAGAAGTGGGGCCGGCGGTCACTGAAGCTTTCTTT.

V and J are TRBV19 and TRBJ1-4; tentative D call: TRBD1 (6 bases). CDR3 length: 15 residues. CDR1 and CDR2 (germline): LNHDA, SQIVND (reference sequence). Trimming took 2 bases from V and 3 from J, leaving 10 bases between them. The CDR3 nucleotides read TGTGCCAGTAGTATACAGGGGCCGGCTAATGAAAAACTGTTTTTT. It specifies CASSIQGPANEKLFF.